This T cell receptor (beta chain) was documented in a study of identical twins. Healthy Caucasian donors formed the entire cohort. In its sample, this clonotype was seen many times. Template switching introduced a universal primer site, and the cDNA bore unique molecular identifiers. TCRdb processed the 5' RACE reads anew with MiXCR; each CDR3 protein has one entry. The sample yields some 790,000 distinct CDR3 sequences, over 15% seen once. The same sample was also studied in work on T cells expressing NK-cell markers. That work contributes: Obtained from sorted CD3+CD56+NKG2C+, CD3+CD56+NKG2C- and CD3+CD56-NKG2C+ T cells were the TCR beta repertoires. There were four donors in whom these clonotypes also led the CD3+CD56-NKG2C+ fraction.

The receptor comes from a woman in her late teens or twenties in good health. The sequenced material came from PBMCs.

CDR3: CASRSTREVFF. CDR3 in DNA: TGTGCCAGCAGGTCGACTAGGGAGGTTTTCTTC. This rearrangement joins TRBV12-3 or TRBV12-4 to TRBJ2-1; D possibly corresponds to TRBD2 (6 bases). This CDR3 region has 11 residues. Trimming cost V 6 bases and J 16 bases, with 16 bases left between them.